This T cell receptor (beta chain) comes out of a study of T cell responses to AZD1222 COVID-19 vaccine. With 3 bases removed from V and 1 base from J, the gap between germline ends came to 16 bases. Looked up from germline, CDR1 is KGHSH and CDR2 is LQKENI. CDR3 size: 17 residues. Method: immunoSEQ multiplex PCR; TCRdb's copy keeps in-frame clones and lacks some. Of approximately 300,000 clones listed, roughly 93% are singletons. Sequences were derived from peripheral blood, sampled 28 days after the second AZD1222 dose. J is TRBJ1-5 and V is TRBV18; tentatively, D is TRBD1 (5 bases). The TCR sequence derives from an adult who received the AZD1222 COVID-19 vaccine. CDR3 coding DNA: TGTGCCAGCTCACCGAATTTAATAGGGGCAAGCAATCAGCCCCAGCATTTT. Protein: CASSPNLIGASNQPQHF.